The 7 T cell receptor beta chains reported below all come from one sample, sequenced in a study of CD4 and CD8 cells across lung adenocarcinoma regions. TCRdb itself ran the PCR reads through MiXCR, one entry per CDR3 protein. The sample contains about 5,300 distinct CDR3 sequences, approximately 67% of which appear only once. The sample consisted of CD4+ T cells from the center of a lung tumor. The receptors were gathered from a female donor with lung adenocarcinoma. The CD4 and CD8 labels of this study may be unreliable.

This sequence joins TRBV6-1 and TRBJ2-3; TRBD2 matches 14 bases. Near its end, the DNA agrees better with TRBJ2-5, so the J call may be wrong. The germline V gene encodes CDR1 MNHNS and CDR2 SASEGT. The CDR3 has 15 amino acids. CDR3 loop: CASSRLAGGHGTQYF. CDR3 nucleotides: TGTGCCAGCAGCAGACTAGCGGGAGGGCATGGCACCCAGTACTTC.

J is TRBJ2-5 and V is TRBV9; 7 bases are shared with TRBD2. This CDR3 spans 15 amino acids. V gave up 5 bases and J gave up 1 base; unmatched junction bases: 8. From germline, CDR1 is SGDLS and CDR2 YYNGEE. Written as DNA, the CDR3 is TGTGCCAGCAGTGGACAAGCGGGATCCCAAGAGACCCAGTACTTC. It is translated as CASSGQAGSQETQYF.

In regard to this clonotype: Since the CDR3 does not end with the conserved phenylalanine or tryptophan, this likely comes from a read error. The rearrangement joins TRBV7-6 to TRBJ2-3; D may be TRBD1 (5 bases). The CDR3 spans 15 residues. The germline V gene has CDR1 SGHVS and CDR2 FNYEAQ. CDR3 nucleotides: TGTGCCAGCAGGTTAGGGGCCCTGGCCCCAAAGACGCAGTATTCG. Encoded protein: CASRLGALAPKTQYS.

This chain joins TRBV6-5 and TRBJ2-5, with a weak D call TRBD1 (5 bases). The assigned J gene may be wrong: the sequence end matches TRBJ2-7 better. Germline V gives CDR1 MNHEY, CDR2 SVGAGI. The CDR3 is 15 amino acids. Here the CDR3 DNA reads TGTGCCAGCCGTCACCCGGCAGGGCTTCCCTACGAGCAGTACTTC. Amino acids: CASRHPAGLPYEQYF.

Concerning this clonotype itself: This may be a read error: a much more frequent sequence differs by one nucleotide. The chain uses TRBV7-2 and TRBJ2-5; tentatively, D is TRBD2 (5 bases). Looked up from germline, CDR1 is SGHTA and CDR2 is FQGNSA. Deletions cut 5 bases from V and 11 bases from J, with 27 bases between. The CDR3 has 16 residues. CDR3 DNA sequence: TGTGCCAGCAGCGCCGGAGGTGCCAGCTCCTACAATGAGCAGTACTTC. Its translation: CASSAGGASSYNEQYF.

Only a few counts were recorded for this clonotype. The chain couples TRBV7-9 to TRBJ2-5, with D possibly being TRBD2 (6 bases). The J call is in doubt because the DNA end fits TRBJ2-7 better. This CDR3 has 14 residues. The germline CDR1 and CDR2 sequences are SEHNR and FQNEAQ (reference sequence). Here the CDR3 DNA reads TGTGCCAGCAGTTCAGACGGGAGTGCCTACGAGCAGTACTTC. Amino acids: CASSSDGSAYEQYF.

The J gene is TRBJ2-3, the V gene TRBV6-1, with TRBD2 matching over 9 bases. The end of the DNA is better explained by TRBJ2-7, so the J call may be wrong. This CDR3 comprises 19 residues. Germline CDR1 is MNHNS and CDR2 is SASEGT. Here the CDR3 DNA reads TGTGCCAGCAGTAGTGGGGCGGGCGGGGGGGGCCGGGGCCAAGAGACGCAGTACTTC. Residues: CASSSGAGGGGRGQETQYF.